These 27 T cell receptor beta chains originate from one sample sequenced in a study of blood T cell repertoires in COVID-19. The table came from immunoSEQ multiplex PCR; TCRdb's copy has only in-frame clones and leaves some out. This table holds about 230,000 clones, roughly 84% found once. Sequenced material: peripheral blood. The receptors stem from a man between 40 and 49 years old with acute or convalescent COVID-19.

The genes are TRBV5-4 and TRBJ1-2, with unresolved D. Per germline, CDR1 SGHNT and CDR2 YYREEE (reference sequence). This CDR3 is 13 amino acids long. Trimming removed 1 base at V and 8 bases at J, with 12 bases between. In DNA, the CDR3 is TGTGCCAGCAGCTTGAGTCGAGGATGGGGCTACACCTTC. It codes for CASSLSRGWGYTF.

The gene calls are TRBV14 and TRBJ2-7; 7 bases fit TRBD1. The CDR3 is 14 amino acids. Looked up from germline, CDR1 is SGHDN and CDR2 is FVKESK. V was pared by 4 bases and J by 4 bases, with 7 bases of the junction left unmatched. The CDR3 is CASSPETGTYEQYF. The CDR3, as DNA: TGTGCCAGCAGCCCTGAGACAGGGACGTACGAGCAGTACTTC.

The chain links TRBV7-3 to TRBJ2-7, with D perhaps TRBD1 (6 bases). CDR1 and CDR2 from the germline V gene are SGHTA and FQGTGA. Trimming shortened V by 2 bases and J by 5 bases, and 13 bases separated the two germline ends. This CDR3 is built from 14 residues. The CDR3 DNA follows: TGTGCCAGCAGCTTATCGGGACAACAAGACGAGCAGTACTTC. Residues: CASSLSGQQDEQYF.

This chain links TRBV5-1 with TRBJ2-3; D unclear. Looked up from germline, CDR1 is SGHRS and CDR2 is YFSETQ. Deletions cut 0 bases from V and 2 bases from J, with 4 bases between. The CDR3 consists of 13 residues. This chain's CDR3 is CASSLDYTDTQYF. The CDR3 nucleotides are TGCGCCAGCAGCTTGGACTACACAGATACGCAGTATTTT.

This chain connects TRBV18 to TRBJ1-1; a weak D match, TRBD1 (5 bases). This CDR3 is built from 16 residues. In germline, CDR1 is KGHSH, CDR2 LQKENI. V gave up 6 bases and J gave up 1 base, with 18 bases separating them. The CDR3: CASSLPRGGGNTEAFF. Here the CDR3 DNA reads TGTGCCAGCTCCCTCCCGCGGGGCGGTGGGAACACTGAAGCTTTCTTT.

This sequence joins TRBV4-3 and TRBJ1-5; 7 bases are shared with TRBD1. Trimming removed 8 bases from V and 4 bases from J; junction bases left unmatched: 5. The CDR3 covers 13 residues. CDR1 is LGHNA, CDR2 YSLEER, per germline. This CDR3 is CASSQGPNQPQHF. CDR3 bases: TGCGCCAGCTCACAGGGGCCAAATCAGCCCCAGCATTTT.

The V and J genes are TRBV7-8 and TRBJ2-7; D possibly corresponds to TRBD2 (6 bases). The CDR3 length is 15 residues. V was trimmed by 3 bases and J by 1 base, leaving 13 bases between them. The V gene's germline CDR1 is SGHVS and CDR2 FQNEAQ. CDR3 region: CASSFEGAGSYEQYF. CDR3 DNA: TGTGCCAGCAGCTTCGAAGGAGCGGGTTCCTACGAGCAGTACTTC.

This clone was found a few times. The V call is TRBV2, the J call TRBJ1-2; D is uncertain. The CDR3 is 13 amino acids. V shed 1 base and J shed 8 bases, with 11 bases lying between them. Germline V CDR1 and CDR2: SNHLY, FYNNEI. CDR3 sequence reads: CASSEERIGGYTF. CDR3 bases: TGTGCCAGCAGTGAAGAACGTATCGGGGGCTACACCTTC.

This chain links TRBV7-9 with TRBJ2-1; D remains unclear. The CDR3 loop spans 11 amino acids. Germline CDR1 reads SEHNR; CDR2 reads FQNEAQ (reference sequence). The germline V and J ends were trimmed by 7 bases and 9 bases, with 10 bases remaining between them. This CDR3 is CASTSPSEQFF. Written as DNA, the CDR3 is TGTGCCAGCACCAGTCCCAGTGAGCAGTTCTTC.

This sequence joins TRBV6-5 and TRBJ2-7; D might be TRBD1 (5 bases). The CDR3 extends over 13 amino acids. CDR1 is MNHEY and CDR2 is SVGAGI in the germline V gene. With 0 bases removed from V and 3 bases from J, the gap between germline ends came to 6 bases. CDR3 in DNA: TGTGCCAGCAGTTACTCGACAGACTACGAGCAGTACTTC. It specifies CASSYSTDYEQYF.

Written as DNA, the CDR3 is TGTGCCAGCAGTGGGACAGGGCAGAGCTCCTATAATTCACCCCTCCACTTT. It codes for CASSGTGQSSYNSPLHF. The genes are TRBV2 and TRBJ1-6, with 8 bases identical to TRBD1. CDR1 SNHLY and CDR2 FYNNEI come from the germline V gene. The CDR3 runs to 17 residues. V was pared by 4 bases and J by 0 bases, with 5 bases of the junction left unmatched.

For the CDR3, the DNA is TGCGCCAGCAGCCTCGCACTCAGGGATCAAGAGACCCAGTACTTC. Amino acids: CASSLALRDQETQYF. V usage is TRBV5-1 and J usage is TRBJ2-5; D perhaps matches TRBD1 (5 bases). V was pared by 4 bases and J by 2 bases, with 15 bases between. The V gene's germline CDR1 is SGHRS and CDR2 YFSETQ. The length of the CDR3 is 15 residues.

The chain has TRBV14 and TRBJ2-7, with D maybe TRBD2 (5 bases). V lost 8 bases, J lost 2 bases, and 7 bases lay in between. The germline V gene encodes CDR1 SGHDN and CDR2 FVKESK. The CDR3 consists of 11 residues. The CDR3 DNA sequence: TGTGCCAGCGGGGAGACCTACGAGCAGTACTTC. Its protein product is CASGETYEQYF.

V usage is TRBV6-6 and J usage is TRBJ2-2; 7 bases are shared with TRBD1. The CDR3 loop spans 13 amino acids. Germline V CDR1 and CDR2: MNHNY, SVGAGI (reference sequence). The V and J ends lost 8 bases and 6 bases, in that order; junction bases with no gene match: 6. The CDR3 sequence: CASLPGTAGELFF. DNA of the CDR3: TGTGCCAGCCTTCCAGGGACAGCCGGGGAGCTGTTTTTT.

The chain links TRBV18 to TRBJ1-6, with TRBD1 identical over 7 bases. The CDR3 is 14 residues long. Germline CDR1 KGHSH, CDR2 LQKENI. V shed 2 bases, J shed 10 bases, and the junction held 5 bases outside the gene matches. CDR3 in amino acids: CASSPVDRDSPLHF. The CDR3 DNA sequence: TGTGCCAGCTCACCAGTCGACAGGGACTCACCCCTCCACTTT.

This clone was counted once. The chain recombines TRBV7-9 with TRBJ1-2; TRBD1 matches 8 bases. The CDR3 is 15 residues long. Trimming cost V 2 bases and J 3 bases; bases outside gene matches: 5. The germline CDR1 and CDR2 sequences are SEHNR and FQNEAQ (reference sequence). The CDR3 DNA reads TGTGCCAGCAGCTTATCGGGACAGGCGGACTATGGCTACACCTTC. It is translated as CASSLSGQADYGYTF.

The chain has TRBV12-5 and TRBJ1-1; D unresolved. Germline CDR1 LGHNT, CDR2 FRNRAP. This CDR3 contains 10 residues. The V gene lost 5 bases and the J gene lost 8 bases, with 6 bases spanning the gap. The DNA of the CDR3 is TGTGCTAGTGGTGGCCTGGAAGCTTTCTTT. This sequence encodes CASGGLEAFF.

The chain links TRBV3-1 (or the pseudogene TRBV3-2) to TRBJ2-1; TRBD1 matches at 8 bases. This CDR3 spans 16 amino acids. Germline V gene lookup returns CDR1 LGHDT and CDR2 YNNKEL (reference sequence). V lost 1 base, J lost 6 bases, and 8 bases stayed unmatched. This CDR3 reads CASSQGGQAAINEQFF. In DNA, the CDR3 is TGTGCCAGCAGCCAAGGGGGACAGGCGGCTATCAATGAGCAGTTCTTC.

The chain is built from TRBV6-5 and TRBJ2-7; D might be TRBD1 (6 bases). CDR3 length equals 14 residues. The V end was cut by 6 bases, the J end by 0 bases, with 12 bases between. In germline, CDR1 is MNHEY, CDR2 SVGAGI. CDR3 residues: CASRGGTGSYEQYF. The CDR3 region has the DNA TGTGCCAGCAGAGGGGGAACGGGCTCCTACGAGCAGTACTTC.

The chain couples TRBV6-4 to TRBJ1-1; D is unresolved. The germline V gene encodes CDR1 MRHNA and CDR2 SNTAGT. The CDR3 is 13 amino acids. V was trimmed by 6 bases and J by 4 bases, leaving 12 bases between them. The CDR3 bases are TGTGCCAGCAGACGGGAAGAGGGCACTGAAGCTTTCTTT. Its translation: CASRREEGTEAFF.

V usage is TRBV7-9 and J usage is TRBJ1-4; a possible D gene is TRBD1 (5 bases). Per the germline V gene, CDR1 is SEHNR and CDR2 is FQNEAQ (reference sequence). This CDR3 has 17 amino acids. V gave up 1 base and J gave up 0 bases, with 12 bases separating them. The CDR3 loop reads CASSLVGQGATNEKLFF. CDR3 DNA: TGTGCCAGCAGCTTAGTGGGGCAGGGCGCAACTAATGAAAAACTGTTTTTT. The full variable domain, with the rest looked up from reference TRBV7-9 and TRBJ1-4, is DTGVSQNPRHKITKRGQNVTFRCDPISEHNRLYWYRQTLGQGPEFLTYFQNEAQLEKSRLLSDRFSAERPKGSFSTLEIQRTEQGDSAMYLCASSLVGQGATNEKLFFGSGTQLSVL.

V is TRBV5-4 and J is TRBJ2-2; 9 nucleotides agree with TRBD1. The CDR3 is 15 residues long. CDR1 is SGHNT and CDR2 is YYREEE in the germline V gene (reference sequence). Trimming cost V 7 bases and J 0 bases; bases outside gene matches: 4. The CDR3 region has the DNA TGTGCCAGCTCTAGACAGGGGGCGAACACCGGGGAGCTGTTTTTT. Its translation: CASSRQGANTGELFF.

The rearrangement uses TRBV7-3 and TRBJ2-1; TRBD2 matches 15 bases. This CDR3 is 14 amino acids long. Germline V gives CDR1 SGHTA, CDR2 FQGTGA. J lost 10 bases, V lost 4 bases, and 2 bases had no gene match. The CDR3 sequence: CASSWTSGGAEQFF. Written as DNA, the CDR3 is TGTGCCAGCAGCTGGACTAGCGGGGGGGCCGAGCAGTTCTTC.

The CDR3 DNA sequence: TGTGCCAGCTCAACAGGGATGCCTTCCGGCTACACCTTC. Its protein product is CASSTGMPSGYTF. V usage is TRBV18 and J usage is TRBJ1-2, with TRBD1 as a possible D gene (6 bases). Germline V gene sequence: CDR1 KGHSH, CDR2 LQKENI. The CDR3 contains 13 residues. V lost 5 bases and J lost 8, with 15 bases in between.

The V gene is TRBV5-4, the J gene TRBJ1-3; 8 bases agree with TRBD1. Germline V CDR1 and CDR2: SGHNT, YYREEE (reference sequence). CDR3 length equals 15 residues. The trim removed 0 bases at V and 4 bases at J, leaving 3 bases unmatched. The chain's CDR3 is CASSLGGQGGNTIYF. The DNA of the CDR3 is TGTGCCAGCAGCTTGGGCGGACAGGGAGGAAACACCATATATTTT.

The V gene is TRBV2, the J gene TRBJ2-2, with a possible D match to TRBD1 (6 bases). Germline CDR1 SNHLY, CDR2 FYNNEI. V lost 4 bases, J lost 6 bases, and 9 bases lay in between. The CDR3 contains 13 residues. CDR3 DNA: TGTGCCAGCAGTGTACAGGGTCCCGGGGAGCTGTTTTTT. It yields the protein CASSVQGPGELFF.

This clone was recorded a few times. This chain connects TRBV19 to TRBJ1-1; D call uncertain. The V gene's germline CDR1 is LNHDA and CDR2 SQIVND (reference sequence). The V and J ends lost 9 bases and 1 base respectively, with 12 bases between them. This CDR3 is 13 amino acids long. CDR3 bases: TGTGCCAGCCTATACCATGAGAACACTGAAGCTTTCTTT. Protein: CASLYHENTEAFF.